This TCR beta chain was sequenced during a study of patients and donors after allogeneic stem cell transplantation. The CDR3 is made up of 11 amino acids. Deletions cut 0 bases from V and 4 bases from J, with 3 bases between. The V gene's germline CDR1 is SQVTM and CDR2 ANQGSEA. TCRdb itself ran the RT-PCR reads through MiXCR, one entry per CDR3 protein. The sample contains approximately 200,000 distinct CDR3 sequences, over 30% of which appear only once. The chain recombines TRBV29-1 with TRBJ1-2; D is ambiguous. This TCR derives from a human donor who was either an allogeneic HSCT recipient or a stem cell or donor lymphocyte infusion donor (not recorded which). It is not recorded whose cells these are; they may come from a transplant donor. Sequenced input: blood, either unsorted or a sorted T cell fraction (not recorded which). The CDR3 nucleotides are TGCAGCGTTGAAGATATCTATGGCTACACCTTC. It encodes CSVEDIYGYTF.